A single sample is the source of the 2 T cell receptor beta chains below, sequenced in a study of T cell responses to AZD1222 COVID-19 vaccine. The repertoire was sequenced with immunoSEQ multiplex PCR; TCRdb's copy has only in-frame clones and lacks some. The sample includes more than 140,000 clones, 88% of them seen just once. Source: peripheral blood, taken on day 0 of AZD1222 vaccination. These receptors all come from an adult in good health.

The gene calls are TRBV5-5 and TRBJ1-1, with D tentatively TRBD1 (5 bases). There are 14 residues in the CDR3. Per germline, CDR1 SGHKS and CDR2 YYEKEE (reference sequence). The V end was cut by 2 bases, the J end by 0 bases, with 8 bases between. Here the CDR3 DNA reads TGTGCCAGCAGCTTACAGGTGATGAACACTGAAGCTTTCTTT. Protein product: CASSLQVMNTEAFF.

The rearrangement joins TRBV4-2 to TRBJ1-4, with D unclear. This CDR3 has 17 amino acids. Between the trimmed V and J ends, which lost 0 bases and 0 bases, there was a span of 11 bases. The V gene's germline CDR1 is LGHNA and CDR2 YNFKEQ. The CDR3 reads CASSQEWSMSTNEKLFF. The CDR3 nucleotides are TGTGCCAGCAGCCAAGAATGGTCAATGTCAACTAATGAAAAACTGTTTTTT.